The source of this T cell receptor beta chain is a study of T cells in Graves' hyperthyroidism and ophthalmopathy. Looked up from germline, CDR1 is SNHLY and CDR2 is FYNNEI. V gave up 4 bases and J gave up 7 bases; unmatched junction bases: 5. The length of the CDR3 is 13 residues. RNA transcripts provided the source from which TCR beta CDR3 regions were amplified. The TCR CDR3 was amplified in a first-round RT-PCR using the HTBI primer set. From the multiplex PCR reads, TCRdb called clonotypes with MiXCR, one entry per CDR3 protein. The table shows some 250,000 distinct CDR3 sequences, with 14% to 15% occurring only once. Study-level findings and limits: Most thyroid-expanded clonotypes above 0.001 were also found in blood.

This clonotype showed up many times. What it binds is not known. The specimen sequenced was blood. The TCR was taken from a woman aged 40 to 55 with Graves' hyperthyroidism that later progressed to Graves' ophthalmopathy. The V and J genes are TRBV2 and TRBJ2-7; 9 positions match TRBD1. The CDR3 here is CASSVQGAWEQYF. The CDR3 coding sequence is TGTGCCAGCAGTGTACAGGGGGCGTGGGAGCAGTACTTC.